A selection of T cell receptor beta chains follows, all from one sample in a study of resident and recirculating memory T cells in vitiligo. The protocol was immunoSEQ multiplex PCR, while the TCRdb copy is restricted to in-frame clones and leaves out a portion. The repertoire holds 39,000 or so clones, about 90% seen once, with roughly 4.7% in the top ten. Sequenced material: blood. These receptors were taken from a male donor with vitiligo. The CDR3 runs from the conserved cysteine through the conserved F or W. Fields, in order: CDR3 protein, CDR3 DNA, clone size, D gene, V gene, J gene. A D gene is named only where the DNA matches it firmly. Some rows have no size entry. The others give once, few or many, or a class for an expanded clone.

CASSLSQGWGYTF	TGTGCCAGCAGTTTATCTCAGGGATGGGGCTACACCTTC	once	.	TRBV27	TRBJ1-2
CASSVLPHGYTF	TGTGCCAGCAGTGTTCTACCCCATGGCTACACCTTC	.	.	TRBV2	TRBJ1-2
CASSVASGGFQETQYF	TGTGCCAGCAGCGTAGCTAGCGGGGGGTTCCAAGAGACCCAGTACTTC	.	TRBD2	TRBV9	TRBJ2-5
CASRGQGANGYTF	TGTGCCAGCAGGGGACAGGGGGCAAATGGCTACACCTTC	.	TRBD1	TRBV27	TRBJ1-2
CASSADRVLYEKLFF	TGTGCCAGCAGCGCGGACAGGGTATTGTACGAAAAACTGTTTTTT	.	TRBD1	TRBV7-8	TRBJ1-4
CASSYGQGQETQYF	TGTGCCAGCAGTTACGGACAGGGTCAAGAGACCCAGTACTTC	.	TRBD1	TRBV6-5	TRBJ2-5
CASSQEGDKYFHGYTF	TGTGCCAGCAGCCAAGAGGGGGACAAATATTTCCATGGCTACACCTTC	.	.	TRBV14	TRBJ1-2
CASSFQQGLADTQYF	TGTGCCAGCAGCTTCCAACAGGGTTTGGCAGATACGCAGTATTTT	.	.	TRBV5-6	TRBJ2-3
CASSPRDRANYEQYF	TGTGCCAGCAGCCCCCGGGACAGGGCTAACTACGAGCAGTACTTC	.	TRBD1	TRBV5-4	TRBJ2-7
CASSLGGQGSGEQYF	TGTGCCAGCAGCTTAGGGGGGCAGGGGTCGGGCGAGCAGTACTTC	.	.	TRBV7-6	TRBJ2-7
CASNRGNNQPQHF	TGTGCCAGCAACCGGGGTAACAATCAGCCCCAGCATTTT	.	.	TRBV6-1	TRBJ1-5
CASSLELAGGWDEQFF	TGTGCCAGCAGCTTGGAACTAGCGGGGGGGTGGGATGAGCAGTTCTTC	.	TRBD2	TRBV5-5	TRBJ2-1
CASSLDGDGYTF	TGTGCCAGCAGCTTAGACGGGGATGGCTACACCTTC	once	.	TRBV7-9	TRBJ1-2
CASSSGQGAVNYGYTF	TGCGCCAGCAGCTCGGGACAGGGGGCCGTCAACTATGGCTACACCTTC	.	TRBD1	TRBV5-1	TRBJ1-2
CASSPPPPGQGHNEQFF	TGTGCCAGCAGCCCACCCCCCCCCGGACAGGGGCACAATGAGCAGTTCTTC	.	TRBD1	TRBV13	TRBJ2-1
CASSISPSPGNEQYF	TGTGCCAGCAGTATATCCCCCTCCCCAGGGAACGAGCAGTACTTC	.	.	TRBV6-5	TRBJ2-7
CASSSWPGETQYF	TGTGCCAGCAGTTCTTGGCCAGGGGAGACCCAGTACTTC	.	.	TRBV6-5	TRBJ2-5
CASSQDPGIRGYTF	TGTGCCAGCAGCCAAGATCCAGGCATTCGGGGCTACACCTTC	.	.	TRBV14	TRBJ1-2
CASSSGQSLNEKLFF	TGTGCCAGCAGCTCGGGACAGTCGCTTAATGAAAAACTGTTTTTT	.	TRBD1	TRBV7-2	TRBJ1-4
CASSQNNQPQHF	TGTGCCAGCAGCCAAAACAATCAGCCCCAGCATTTT	.	.	TRBV13	TRBJ1-5
CASSLTGGLETQYF	TGTGCCAGCAGCTTAACGGGGGGGTTGGAGACCCAGTACTTC	.	TRBD2	TRBV7-3	TRBJ2-5
CASSPSRNEQFF	TGTGCCAGTAGTCCCTCGAGAAATGAGCAGTTCTTC	.	.	TRBV19	TRBJ2-1
CASSVNSGATNEKLFF	TGCGCCAGCAGCGTAAACAGTGGCGCAACTAATGAAAAACTGTTTTTT	.	.	TRBV5-1	TRBJ1-4
CASSEVQLTDTQYF	TGTGCCAGCAGTGAAGTACAGCTCACAGATACGCAGTATTTT	.	.	TRBV2	TRBJ2-3
CASSELYSGNTIYF	TGTGCCAGCAGTGAGTTGTACTCTGGAAACACCATATATTTT	.	.	TRBV2	TRBJ1-3
CASSLELRETQYF	TGTGCCAGCAGCTTGGAACTCCGTGAGACCCAGTACTTC	once	.	TRBV5-4	TRBJ2-5
CASSFGTSGGAGNEQFF	TGCGCCAGCAGCTTCGGGACTAGCGGGGGGGCAGGCAATGAGCAGTTCTTC	.	TRBD2	TRBV4-3	TRBJ2-1
CSANRGGGYTF	TGCAGTGCTAATCGGGGAGGCGGCTACACCTTC	.	.	TRBV20-1	TRBJ1-2
CASSPEGSLNYGYTF	TGTGCCAGCAGCCCCGAGGGTAGCCTAAACTATGGCTACACCTTC	once	.	TRBV9	TRBJ1-2
CASSQERVTGELFF	TGCGCCAGCAGCCAGGAGAGAGTGACCGGGGAGCTGTTTTTT	.	.	TRBV4-3	TRBJ2-2
CASKTPMNTEAFF	TGTGCCAGCAAAACACCCATGAACACTGAAGCTTTCTTT	.	.	TRBV6-6	TRBJ1-1
CASTGQPSFNYGYTF	TGCGCCAGCACGGGACAGCCGAGTTTTAACTATGGCTACACCTTC	.	TRBD1	TRBV10-2	TRBJ1-2
CASSYSGEYEQYF	TGTGCCAGCAGTTATTCTGGGGAGTACGAGCAGTACTTC	.	.	TRBV6-6	TRBJ2-7
CASSLGGDQPQHF	TGTGCCAGCAGCTTAGGGGGAGATCAGCCCCAGCATTTT	.	.	TRBV11-2	TRBJ1-5
CASSGLRAHTIYF	TGTGCCAGCAGTGGTCTGCGGGCCCACACCATATATTTT	.	.	TRBV2	TRBJ1-3
CSAGGLAEQYF	TGCAGCGCGGGAGGGCTCGCCGAGCAGTACTTC	.	TRBD2	TRBV29-1	TRBJ2-7
CASRNAGEKYGYTF	TGTGCCAGTAGAAACGCAGGGGAAAAGTATGGCTACACCTTC	.	.	TRBV19	TRBJ1-2
CASSRTANTGELFF	TGTGCCAGCAGCAGGACAGCGAACACCGGGGAGCTGTTTTTT	.	.	TRBV11-2	TRBJ2-2
CASSPGGFQPQHF	TGTGCCAGCTCACCAGGCGGGTTTCAGCCCCAGCATTTT	.	.	TRBV18	TRBJ1-5
CASTGTGVFNEQFF	TGTGCCAGCACCGGGACAGGGGTATTCAATGAGCAGTTCTTC	.	TRBD1	TRBV19	TRBJ2-1
CASTYSSGGLTDTQYF	TGTGCCAGCACTTACTCTAGCGGGGGTTTGACAGATACGCAGTATTTT	.	TRBD2	TRBV9	TRBJ2-3
CASSTPRRGQTYEQYF	TGTGCCAGTAGTACCCCCCGTAGGGGCCAGACCTACGAGCAGTACTTC	.	.	TRBV19	TRBJ2-7
CASSVVSSNADTQYF	TGTGCCAGCAGCGTAGTTTCGAGTAATGCAGATACGCAGTATTTT	once	.	TRBV9	TRBJ2-3
CASSFSPVATEAFF	TGCGCCAGCAGCTTCTCTCCAGTTGCCACTGAAGCTTTCTTT	.	.	TRBV5-1	TRBJ1-1